Listed below are T cell receptor beta chains from one sample, sequenced in a study of blood T cell repertoires in COVID-19. Libraries were prepared by immunoSEQ multiplex PCR; TCRdb keeps only in-frame clonotypes and omits some of them. Among fewer than 90,000 clones listed, roughly 95% were seen once. Input material: peripheral blood. These receptors were taken from a human donor with active COVID-19. The donor label of this sample is uncertain. Both conserved end residues are part of each CDR3. The D gene is left open where the match is weak. The size entry is marked missing in some rows and otherwise reads once, few, many or a size class.

d_call j_call v_call clone_size cdr3_nt cdr3_aa
TRBD2 TRBJ2-7 TRBV5-4 . TGTGCCAGCAGCTTGGACCTAGCGGGCCAAAGTGGGCAGTACTTC CASSLDLAGQSGQYF
. TRBJ1-2 TRBV12-3/TRBV12-4 . TGTGCCAGCACCATGGGGGGGCCTTATGGCTACACCTTC CASTMGGPYGYTF
. TRBJ2-1 TRBV28 . TGTGCCAGCAGTTTATACGAGGGGGAGTTCTTC CASSLYEGEFF
. TRBJ2-6 TRBV7-2 . TGTGCCAGCAGCTTAGCCCAGGGGGCCAACGTCCTGACTTTC CASSLAQGANVLTF
TRBD2 TRBJ2-2 TRBV7-8 . TGTGCCAGCAGCCTTGAACTAGCGGTCCACACCGGGGAGCTGTTTTTT CASSLELAVHTGELFF
. TRBJ2-7 TRBV12-3/TRBV12-4 . TGTGCCAGCAGGGATAGCGCTGGCTACGAGCAGTACTTC CASRDSAGYEQYF
. TRBJ2-5 TRBV3-1/TRBV3-2 . TGTGCCACGAGGTCAGGGGCCGAGACCCAGTACTTC CATRSGAETQYF
. TRBJ2-5 TRBV5-6 . TGTGCCAGCAGCTTAATTGGGGCTACGGAGACCCAGTACTTC CASSLIGATETQYF
. TRBJ1-1 TRBV11-2 . TGTGCCAGCAGCTCGGGACTGGGGAACACTGAAGCTTTCTTT CASSSGLGNTEAFF
. TRBJ1-3 TRBV9 . TGTGCCAGCAGCGTAGCGGGAGGTTCGGGGTCTGGAAACACCATATATTTT CASSVAGGSGSGNTIYF
. TRBJ2-1 TRBV5-1 . TGCGCCAGCAGGGGCGAGGGTGAGCAGTTCTTC CASRGEGEQFF
TRBD2 TRBJ2-2 TRBV9 once TGTGCCAGCAGCATCAAACCAGCGGGGCAGGGCGGGGAGCTGTTTTTT CASSIKPAGQGGELFF
. TRBJ2-2 TRBV15 . TGTGCCACCAGCAGAGATCAGGTGGGCACCGGGGAGCTGTTTTTT CATSRDQVGTGELFF
. TRBJ1-3 TRBV7-8 . TGTGCCAGCAGCTTAACGGACACCTCTGGAAACACCATATATTTT CASSLTDTSGNTIYF
. TRBJ2-4 TRBV5-4 . TGTGCCAGCAGCGCAGGGGCCTTAGCCAAAAACATTCAGTACTTC CASSAGALAKNIQYF
TRBD1 TRBJ2-7 TRBV4-3 . TGCGCCAGCAGCCAGAGACAGGGGGAGTACGAGCAGTACTTC CASSQRQGEYEQYF
. TRBJ2-2 TRBV7-9 . TGTGCCAGCAGCTTAGCACGGGAGACGACCGGGGAGCTGTTTTTT CASSLARETTGELFF
. TRBJ2-3 TRBV19 . TGTGCCAGCCGGAGCTGGGTCAACACAGATACGCAGTATTTT CASRSWVNTDTQYF
TRBD1 TRBJ1-1 TRBV9 . TGTGCCAGCAGCCCTTGGACAGGGGACACTGAAGCTTTCTTT CASSPWTGDTEAFF
TRBD2 TRBJ2-7 TRBV11-2 once TGTGCCAGCAGCGCAAATAGCGGGAGGATTTACGAGCAGTACTTC CASSANSGRIYEQYF
. TRBJ2-7 TRBV5-6 . TGTGCCAGCAGCAATCAAGGGGTAGGGTCGTCCTACGAGCAGTACTTC CASSNQGVGSSYEQYF
. TRBJ1-1 TRBV6-4 . TGTGCCAGCAGTGAGGGGGCCCGGAACACTGAAGCTTTCTTT CASSEGARNTEAFF